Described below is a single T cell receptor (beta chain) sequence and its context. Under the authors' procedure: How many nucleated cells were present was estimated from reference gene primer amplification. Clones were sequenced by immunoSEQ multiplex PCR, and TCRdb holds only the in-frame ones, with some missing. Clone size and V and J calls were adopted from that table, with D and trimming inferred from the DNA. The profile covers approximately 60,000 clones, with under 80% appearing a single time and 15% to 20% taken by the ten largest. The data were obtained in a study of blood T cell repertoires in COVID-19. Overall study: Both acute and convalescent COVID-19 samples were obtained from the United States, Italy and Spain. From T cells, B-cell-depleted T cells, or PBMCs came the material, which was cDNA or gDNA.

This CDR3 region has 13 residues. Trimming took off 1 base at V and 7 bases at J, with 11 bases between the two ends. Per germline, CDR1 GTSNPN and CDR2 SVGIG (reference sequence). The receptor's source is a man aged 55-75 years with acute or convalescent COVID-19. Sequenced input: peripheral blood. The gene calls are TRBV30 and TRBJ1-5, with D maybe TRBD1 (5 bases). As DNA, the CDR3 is TGTGCCTGGAGTGGGGGGGTAGGGCAGCCCCAGCATTTT. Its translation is CAWSGGVGQPQHF.